This TCR beta chain was found in a study of multiple sclerosis patients with progressive multifocal leukoencephalopathy. The time point: time of PML onset. On this clone itself: This specimen includes other DNA sequences encoding the same CDR3.

Sequencing was performed with immunoSEQ multiplex PCR; in TCRdb, only in-frame clones are kept and a portion is missing. The data hold tens of thousands of clones, with over 75% observed a single time. The material sequenced was PBMCs, taken from a patient treated with natalizumab. This sequence originates from a human donor with progressive multifocal leukoencephalopathy.

CDR3 sequence reads: CASSLFRLGHHYNEQFF. The CDR3 DNA reads TGTGCCAGCAGCTTGTTCCGTCTAGGGCACCATTACAATGAGCAGTTCTTC. The genes are TRBV5-6 and TRBJ2-1; D is undetermined. CDR1 and CDR2 (germline): SGHDT, YYEEEE. CDR3 size: 17 residues. Between the trimmed V and J ends, which lost 1 base and 4 bases, there was a span of 18 bases.